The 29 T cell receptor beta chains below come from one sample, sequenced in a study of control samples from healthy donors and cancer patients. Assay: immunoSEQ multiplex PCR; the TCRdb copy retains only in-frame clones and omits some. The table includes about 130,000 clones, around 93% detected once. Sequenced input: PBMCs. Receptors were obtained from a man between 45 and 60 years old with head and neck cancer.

This CDR3 is CASSRDPQNQPQHF. CDR3 in DNA: TGTGCCAGCAGCCGGGACCCTCAAAATCAGCCCCAGCATTTT. The chain couples TRBV7-2 to TRBJ1-5, with D perhaps TRBD1 (5 bases). The CDR3 is 14 amino acids. V gave up 5 bases and J gave up 4 bases, with 12 bases separating them. Looked up from germline, CDR1 is SGHTA and CDR2 is FQGNSA.

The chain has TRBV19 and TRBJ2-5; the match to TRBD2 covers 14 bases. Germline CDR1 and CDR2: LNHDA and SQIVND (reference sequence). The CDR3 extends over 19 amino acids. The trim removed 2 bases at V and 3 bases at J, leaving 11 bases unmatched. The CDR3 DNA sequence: TGTGCCAGTAGTATACGAGGACTAGCGGGGGGAGCCGGAAAAGAGACCCAGTACTTC. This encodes CASSIRGLAGGAGKETQYF. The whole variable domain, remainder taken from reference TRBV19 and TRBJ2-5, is DGGITQSPKYLFRKEGQNVTLSCEQNLNHDAMYWYRQDPGQGLRLIYYSQIVNDFQKGDIAEGYSVSREKKESFPLTVTSAQKNPTAFYLCASSIRGLAGGAGKETQYFGPGTRLLVL.

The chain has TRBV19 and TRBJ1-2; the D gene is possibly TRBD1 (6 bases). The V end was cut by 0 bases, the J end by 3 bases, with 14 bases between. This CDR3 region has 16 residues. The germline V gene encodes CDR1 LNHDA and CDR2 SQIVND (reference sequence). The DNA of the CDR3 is TGTGCCAGTAGTATAGATCCGGGACACTGGGACTATGGCTACACCTTC. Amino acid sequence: CASSIDPGHWDYGYTF.

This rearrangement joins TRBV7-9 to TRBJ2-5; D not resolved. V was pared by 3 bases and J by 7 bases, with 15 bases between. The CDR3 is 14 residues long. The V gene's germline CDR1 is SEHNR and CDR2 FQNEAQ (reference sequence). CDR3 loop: CASSFLTRDGTQYF. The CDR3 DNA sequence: TGTGCCAGCAGCTTCCTCACCCGCGACGGGACCCAGTACTTC. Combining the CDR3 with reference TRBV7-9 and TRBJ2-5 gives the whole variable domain DTGVSQNPRHKITKRGQNVTFRCDPISEHNRLYWYRQTLGQGPEFLTYFQNEAQLEKSRLLSDRFSAERPKGSFSTLEIQRTEQGDSAMYLCASSFLTRDGTQYFGPGTRLLVL.

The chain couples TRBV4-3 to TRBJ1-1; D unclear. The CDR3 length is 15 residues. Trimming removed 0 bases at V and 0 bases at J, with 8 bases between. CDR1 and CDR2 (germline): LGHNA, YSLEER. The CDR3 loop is CASSQEVLVNTEAFF. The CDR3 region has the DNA TGCGCCAGCAGCCAAGAGGTGTTGGTGAACACTGAAGCTTTCTTT.

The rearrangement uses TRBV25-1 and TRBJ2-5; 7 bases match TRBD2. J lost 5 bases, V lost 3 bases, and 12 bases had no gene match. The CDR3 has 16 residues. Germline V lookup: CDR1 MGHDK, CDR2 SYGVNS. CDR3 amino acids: CASSDPRKGGTETQYF. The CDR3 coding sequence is TGTGCCAGCAGTGACCCTCGGAAGGGAGGGACGGAGACCCAGTACTTC.

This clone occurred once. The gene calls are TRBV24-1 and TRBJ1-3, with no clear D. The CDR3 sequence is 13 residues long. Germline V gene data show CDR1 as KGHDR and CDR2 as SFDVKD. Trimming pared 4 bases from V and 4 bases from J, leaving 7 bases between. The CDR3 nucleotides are TGTGCCACCAGTGACGAGGGAGGAAACACCATATATTTT. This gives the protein CATSDEGGNTIYF.

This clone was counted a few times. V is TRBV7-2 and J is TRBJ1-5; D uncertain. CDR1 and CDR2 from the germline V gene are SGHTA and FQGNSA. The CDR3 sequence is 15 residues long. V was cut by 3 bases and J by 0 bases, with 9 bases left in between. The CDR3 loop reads CASSLNGHSNQPQHF. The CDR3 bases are TGTGCCAGCAGCTTGAACGGCCATAGCAATCAGCCCCAGCATTTT.

The CDR3 loop reads CASTGTGNYGYTF. The CDR3 nucleotides are TGTGCCAGCACTGGGACAGGGAACTATGGCTACACCTTC. This rearrangement joins TRBV12-3 or TRBV12-4 to TRBJ1-2, with 9 bases fitting TRBD1. V lost 7 bases to trimming and J lost 2 bases; unmatched junction nucleotides: 2. The CDR3 contains 13 residues.

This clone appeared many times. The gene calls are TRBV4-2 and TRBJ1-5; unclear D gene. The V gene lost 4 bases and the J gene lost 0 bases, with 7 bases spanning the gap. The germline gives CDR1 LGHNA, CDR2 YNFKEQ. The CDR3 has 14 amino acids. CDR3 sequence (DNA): TGTGCCAGCAGCCCCTTATATAGCAATCAGCCCCAGCATTTT. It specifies CASSPLYSNQPQHF.

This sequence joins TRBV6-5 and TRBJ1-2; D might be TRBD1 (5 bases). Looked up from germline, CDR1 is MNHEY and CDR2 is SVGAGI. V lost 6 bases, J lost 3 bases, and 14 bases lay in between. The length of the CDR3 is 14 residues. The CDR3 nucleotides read TGTGCCAGCAGGCGGGGACCGCGCCACTATGGCTACACCTTC. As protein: CASRRGPRHYGYTF.

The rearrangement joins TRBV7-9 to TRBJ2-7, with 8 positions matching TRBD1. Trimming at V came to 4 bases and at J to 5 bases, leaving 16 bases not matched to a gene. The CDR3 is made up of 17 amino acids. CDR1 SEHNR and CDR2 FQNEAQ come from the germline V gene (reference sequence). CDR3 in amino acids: CASSSGVQGALGHEQYF. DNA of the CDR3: TGTGCCAGCAGCTCCGGTGTCCAGGGGGCTTTGGGCCACGAGCAGTACTTC.

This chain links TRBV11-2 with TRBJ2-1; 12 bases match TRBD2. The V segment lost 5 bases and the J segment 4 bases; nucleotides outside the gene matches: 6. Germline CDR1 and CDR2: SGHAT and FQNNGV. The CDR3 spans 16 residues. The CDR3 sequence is CASSPRLAGVYNEQFF. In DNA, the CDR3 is TGTGCCAGCAGCCCCCGACTAGCGGGGGTGTACAATGAGCAGTTCTTC.

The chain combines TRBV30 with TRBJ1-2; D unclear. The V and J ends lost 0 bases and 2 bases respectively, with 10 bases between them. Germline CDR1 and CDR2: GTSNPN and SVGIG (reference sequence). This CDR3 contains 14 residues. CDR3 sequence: CAWSVDGRNYGYTF. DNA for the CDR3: TGTGCCTGGAGTGTGGACGGTCGAAACTATGGCTACACCTTC. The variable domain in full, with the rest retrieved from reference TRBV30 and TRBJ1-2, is SQTIHQWPATLVQPVGSPLSLECTVEGTSNPNLYWYRQAAGRGLQLLFYSVGIGQISSEVPQNLSASRPQDRQFILSSKKLLLSDSGFYLCAWSVDGRNYGYTFGSGTRLTVV.

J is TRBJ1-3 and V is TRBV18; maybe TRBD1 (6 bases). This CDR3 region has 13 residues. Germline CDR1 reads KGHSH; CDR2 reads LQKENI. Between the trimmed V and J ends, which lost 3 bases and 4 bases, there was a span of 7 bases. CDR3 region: CASSPDRGNTIYF. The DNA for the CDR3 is TGTGCCAGCTCACCGGACAGAGGAAACACCATATATTTT.

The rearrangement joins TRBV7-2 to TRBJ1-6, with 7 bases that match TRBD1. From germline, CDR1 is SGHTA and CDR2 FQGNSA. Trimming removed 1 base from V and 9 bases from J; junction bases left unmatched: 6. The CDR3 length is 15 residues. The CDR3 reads CASSLGTGTSSPLHF. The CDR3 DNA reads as TGTGCCAGCAGCTTAGGGACAGGCACCTCTTCACCCCTCCACTTT. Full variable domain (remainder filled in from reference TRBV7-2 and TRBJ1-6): GAGVSQSPSNKVTEKGKDVELRCDPISGHTALYWYRQSLGQGLEFLIYFQGNSAPDKSGLPSDRFSAERTGGSVSTLTIQRTQQEDSAVYLCASSLGTGTSSPLHFGNGTRLTVT.

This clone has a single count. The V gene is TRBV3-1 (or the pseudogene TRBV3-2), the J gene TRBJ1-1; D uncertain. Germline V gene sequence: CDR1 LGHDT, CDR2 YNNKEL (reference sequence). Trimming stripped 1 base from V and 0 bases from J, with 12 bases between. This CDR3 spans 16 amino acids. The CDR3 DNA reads TGTGCCAGCAGCCAAGGAGCCCAGAGTATGAACACTGAAGCTTTCTTT. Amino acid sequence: CASSQGAQSMNTEAFF.

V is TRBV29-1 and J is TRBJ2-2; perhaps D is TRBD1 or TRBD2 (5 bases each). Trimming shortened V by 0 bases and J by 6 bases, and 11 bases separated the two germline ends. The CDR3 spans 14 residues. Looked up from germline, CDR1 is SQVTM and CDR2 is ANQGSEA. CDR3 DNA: TGCAGCGTTGAAGATCAGAGGGGAGCCGGGGAGCTGTTTTTT. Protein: CSVEDQRGAGELFF.

The CDR3 DNA reads TGTGCCAGCAGCTTAAGGGGCCTCCAAGAGACCCAGTACTTC. Amino acid sequence: CASSLRGLQETQYF. V and J are TRBV5-4 and TRBJ2-5, with D perhaps TRBD1 (5 bases). Per the germline V gene, CDR1 is SGHNT and CDR2 is YYREEE (reference sequence). The CDR3 loop spans 14 amino acids. The ends were cut back, 2 bases at V and 1 base at J, with 9 bases in the middle.

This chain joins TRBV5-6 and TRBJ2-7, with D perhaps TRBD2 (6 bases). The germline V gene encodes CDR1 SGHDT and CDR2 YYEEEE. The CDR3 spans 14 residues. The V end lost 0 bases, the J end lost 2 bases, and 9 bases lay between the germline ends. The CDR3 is CASSLVGGAYEQYF. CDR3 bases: TGTGCCAGCAGCTTGGTTGGCGGGGCCTACGAGCAGTACTTC.

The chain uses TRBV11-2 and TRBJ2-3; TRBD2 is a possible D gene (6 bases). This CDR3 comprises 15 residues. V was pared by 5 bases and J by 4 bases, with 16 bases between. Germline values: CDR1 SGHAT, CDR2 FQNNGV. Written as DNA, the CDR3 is TGTGCCAGCAGCGTACTGGCGGGGTGGCCAGATACGCAGTATTTT. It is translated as CASSVLAGWPDTQYF.

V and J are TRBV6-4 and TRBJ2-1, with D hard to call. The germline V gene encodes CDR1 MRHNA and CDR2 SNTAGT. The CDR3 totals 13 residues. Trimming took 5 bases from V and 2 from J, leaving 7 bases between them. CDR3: CASSTKAYNEQFF. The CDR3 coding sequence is TGTGCCAGCAGTACTAAAGCCTACAATGAGCAGTTCTTC.

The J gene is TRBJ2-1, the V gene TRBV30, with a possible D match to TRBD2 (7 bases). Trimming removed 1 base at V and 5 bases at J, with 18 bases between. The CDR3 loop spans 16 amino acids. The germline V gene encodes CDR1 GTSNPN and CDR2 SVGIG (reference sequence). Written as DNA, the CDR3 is TGTGCCTGGAGTGCAGGTTGGGGGGGGCTCAACAATGAGCAGTTCTTC. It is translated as CAWSAGWGGLNNEQFF.

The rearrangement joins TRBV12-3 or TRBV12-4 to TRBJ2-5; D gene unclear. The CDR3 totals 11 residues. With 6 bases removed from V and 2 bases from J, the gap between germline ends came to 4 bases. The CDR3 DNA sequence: TGTGCCAGCAGCCTACAAGAGACCCAGTACTTC. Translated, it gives CASSLQETQYF.

The CDR3 reads CASGDRVRSPLHF. The CDR3 DNA follows: TGTGCCAGCGGGGACAGGGTGCGATCACCCCTCCACTTT. The chain has TRBV28 and TRBJ1-6, with 9 bases fitting TRBD1. There are 13 residues in the CDR3. The germline CDR1 and CDR2 sequences are MDHEN and SYDVKM. V gave up 8 bases and J gave up 10 bases; unmatched junction bases: 6.

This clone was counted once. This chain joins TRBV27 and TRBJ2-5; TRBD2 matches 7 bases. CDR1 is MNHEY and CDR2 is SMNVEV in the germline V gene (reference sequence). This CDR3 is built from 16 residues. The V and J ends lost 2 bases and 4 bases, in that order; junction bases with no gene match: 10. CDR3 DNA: TGTGCCAGCAGTTTAATGTTTGGACTAGAGAGAGAGACCCAGTACTTC. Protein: CASSLMFGLERETQYF.

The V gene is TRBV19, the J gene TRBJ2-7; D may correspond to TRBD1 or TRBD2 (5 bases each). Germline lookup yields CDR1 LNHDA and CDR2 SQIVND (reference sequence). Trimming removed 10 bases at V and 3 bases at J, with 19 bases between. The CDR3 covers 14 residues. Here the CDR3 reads CATTSRDGIYEQYF. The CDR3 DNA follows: TGTGCCACCACCTCTCGGGACGGAATCTACGAGCAGTACTTC.

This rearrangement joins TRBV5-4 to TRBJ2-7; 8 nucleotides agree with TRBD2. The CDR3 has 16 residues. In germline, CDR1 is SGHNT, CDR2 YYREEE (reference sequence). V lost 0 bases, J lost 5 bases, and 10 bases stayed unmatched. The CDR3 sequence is CASSLAKRGGKDEQYF. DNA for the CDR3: TGTGCCAGCAGCTTGGCGAAACGGGGGGGCAAAGACGAGCAGTACTTC.

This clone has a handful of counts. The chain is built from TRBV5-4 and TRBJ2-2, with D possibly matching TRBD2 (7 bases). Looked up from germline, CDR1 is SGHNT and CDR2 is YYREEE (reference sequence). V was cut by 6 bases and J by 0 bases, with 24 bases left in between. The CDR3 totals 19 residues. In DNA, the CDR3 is TGTGCCAGCAAAAAGTGGTCGGGGGGCCCCATATCGAACACCGGGGAGCTGTTTTTT. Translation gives CASKKWSGGPISNTGELFF.